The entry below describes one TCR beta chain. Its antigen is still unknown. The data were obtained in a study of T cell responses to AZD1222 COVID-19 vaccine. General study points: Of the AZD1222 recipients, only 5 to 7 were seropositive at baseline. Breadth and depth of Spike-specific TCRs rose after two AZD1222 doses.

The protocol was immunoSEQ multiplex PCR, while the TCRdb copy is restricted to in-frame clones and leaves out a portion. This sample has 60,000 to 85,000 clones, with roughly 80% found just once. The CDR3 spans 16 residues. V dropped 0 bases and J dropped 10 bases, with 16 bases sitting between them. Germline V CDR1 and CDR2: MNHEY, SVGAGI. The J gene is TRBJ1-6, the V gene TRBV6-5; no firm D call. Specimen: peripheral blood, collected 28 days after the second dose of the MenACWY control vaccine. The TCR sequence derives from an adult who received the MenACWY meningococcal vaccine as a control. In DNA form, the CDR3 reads TGTGCCAGCAGTTACTCGAATCCGGGCACCGGGTCACCCCTCCACTTT. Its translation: CASSYSNPGTGSPLHF.